This T cell receptor beta chain comes out of a study of tumor and adjacent non-tumor tissue in lung cancer (dated by TCRdb to the late 2010s). About the investigation overall: Of the cohort, over 9 patients had adenocarcinoma, 2 had squamous cell carcinoma and 1 had small cell lung cancer. TCRbeta CDR3 sequencing was performed on 25 to 30 paired specimens, with one tumor sample and one normal lung sample collected per patient. The study compared bulk TCRbeta repertoires between lung tumor tissue and matched distant non-tumor lung tissue from some 14 lung cancer patients. A total of around 130,000,000 productive TCRbeta reads were generated by sequencing, corresponding to an average of approximately 4.3 million reads per sample. The 15 or so patients were aged roughly 31 to 80 years, included 10 men and 5 women, and had TNM stage I to III disease. What the research found in general, with its limitations: The top 100 clones made up a significantly larger cumulative share of the repertoire in normal lung than in tumor tissue. The methods do not name the sequencing platform or mention unique molecular identifiers. Tumor tissue showed significantly higher TCR diversity (inverse Simpson) than normal lung tissue, at about 410 vs 180 (P = 0.0075, Mann-Whitney U test). Younger patients had significantly higher TCR diversity, and higher tumor TCR diversity was associated with shorter overall and disease-free survival. Only approximately 14 patients were included in the cohort, and the need for larger samples and more detailed clinical data was noted by the authors. Peripheral blood was not sequenced, so blood TCRbeta repertoires in these lung cancer patients were not examined.

Worth noting for this clonotype: The antigen it binds to is not known. One end of the junction is discordant with germline, which a read error may explain.

The library relied on multiplex PCR. The instrument was an Illumina HiSeq 2500. TCRbeta libraries were constructed through three rounds of nested PCR with primers (Table S4) according to protocols modified from ARM-PCR. Before sequencing, PCR products of 200-500 bp were cut from the gel and purified using the QIAquick gel extraction kit. As for the authors' bioinformatics: Reads were cleaned using Trimmomatic, were merged into complete CDR3 sequences using FLASH, and were assigned to V(D)J germline segments using MiTCR. VDJtools was used to compute clonal diversity as the inverse Simpson's index. In-frame sequences lacking a premature stop codon were counted as productive reads. The public reads were reprocessed in TCRdb via fastp at Q25 and MiXCR, keeping in-frame beta chains. Rows are unified per CDR3 protein, each entry keeping the most common DNA and genes. TCRdb assigned the V and J calls; the authors' analysis was not used. The table for this sample lists fewer than 120,000 distinct CDR3 sequences; approximately 80% of them were counted only once. In total, the top ten clones hold roughly 20% of the sample.

The CDR1 and CDR2 encoded by the germline V gene are SGHTA and FQGNSA. The CDR3 goes from the cysteine to the phenylalanine over 17 residues. The entry retains the CDR3 DNA only, 51 bases that are in frame from base 1. RNA was extracted from bulk unsorted tissue and checked for quality with a NanoDrop ND-1000 and an Agilent 2100. Donors were newly diagnosed lung cancer patients admitted for thoracic surgery in China between August and November 2014, without prior chemotherapy. Patients with previous radiotherapy or chemotherapy, or with another concurrent cancer, were excluded from the study. Pieces of surgical tissue measuring roughly 1-2.2 cm3 were kept in RNAlater solution and held at -80 degrees C until needed.

This TCR was recovered from a man aged 65 to 85 with non-small cell lung cancer. The chain links TRBV7-2 with TRBJ1-2, and perhaps TRBD1 as D gene, on 6 matching bases. Input material: lung tumor tissue. The DNA reads as follows: TGTGCCAGCAGCTTAGCGAGATGGGCAGGGGATAACTATGACTACACCTTC. Its translation is CASSLARWAGDNYDYTF.